These 11 T cell receptor beta chains were sequenced from one sample in a study of early stage breast cancer tumors. Libraries were prepared by immunoSEQ multiplex PCR; TCRdb keeps only in-frame clonotypes and omits some of them. Of about 72,000 clones in the sample, under 85% were seen once. Specimen: blood. The receptor set was obtained from a person in their 60s with breast cancer.

The gene calls are TRBV7-3 and TRBJ2-2; 9 positions agree with TRBD1. CDR1 is SGHTA and CDR2 is FQGTGA in the germline V gene. V lost 5 bases and J lost 6; bases outside the gene matches: 1. CDR3 size: 13 residues. The CDR3 protein is CASSRDRAGELFF. CDR3 nucleotide sequence: TGTGCCAGCAGCCGGGACAGGGCCGGGGAGCTGTTTTTT.

This clone is a singleton in its sample. The rearrangement joins TRBV13 to TRBJ2-7; D remains ambiguous. Trimming removed 4 bases at V and 0 bases at J, with 10 bases between. This CDR3 is built from 14 residues. Germline CDR1 reads PRHDT; CDR2 reads FYEKMQ (reference sequence). The CDR3 reads CASSYRDPSYEQYF. The CDR3 DNA follows: TGTGCCAGCAGCTACCGAGATCCCTCCTACGAGCAGTACTTC.

The chain uses TRBV19 and TRBJ2-6, with D possibly matching TRBD1 (6 bases). CDR3 size: 14 residues. CDR1 and CDR2 (germline): LNHDA, SQIVND (reference sequence). Trimming removed 5 bases at V and 2 bases at J, with 7 bases between. CDR3 amino acids: CASSEGAGANVLTF. The CDR3 nucleotides read TGTGCCAGTAGTGAGGGGGCTGGGGCCAACGTCCTGACTTTC.

The CDR3 here is CASSLRAGGGYQETQYF. The CDR3 coding sequence is TGTGCCAGCAGCTTAAGGGCGGGCGGGGGGTACCAAGAGACCCAGTACTTC. This chain uses TRBV7-8 with TRBJ2-5; 8 nucleotides match TRBD2. Looked up from germline, CDR1 is SGHVS and CDR2 is FQNEAQ. CDR3 size: 17 residues. Trimming at V came to 2 bases and at J to 0 bases, leaving 8 bases not matched to a gene.

The chain uses TRBV19 and TRBJ2-1; TRBD2 matches 7 bases. This CDR3 has 14 residues. Germline CDR1 reads LNHDA; CDR2 reads SQIVND (reference sequence). V dropped 3 bases and J dropped 10; count of bases not matched to a gene: 9. The CDR3 is CASSMGWEGKEQFF. The DNA of the CDR3 is TGTGCCAGTAGTATGGGATGGGAGGGTAAGGAGCAGTTCTTC.

The V and J genes are TRBV10-3 and TRBJ2-2, with 7 bases lining up with TRBD2. V shed 3 bases, J shed 0 bases, and the junction held 7 bases outside the gene matches. The CDR3 runs 17 residues. Germline CDR1 is ENHRY and CDR2 is SYGVKD. CDR3: CAISEGFLAANTGELFF. The CDR3 DNA is TGTGCCATCAGTGAAGGGTTTCTAGCGGCGAACACCGGGGAGCTGTTTTTT.

The chain carries TRBV6-5 and TRBJ1-2, with 7 bases fitting TRBD1. Germline assignment: CDR1 MNHEY and CDR2 SVGAGI. The CDR3 has 11 residues. Trimming took 6 bases from V and 10 from J; bases not matched to a gene: 5. This CDR3 reads CASSTGEVYTF. The CDR3, as DNA: TGTGCCAGCAGCACAGGGGAGGTCTACACCTTC.

This rearrangement joins TRBV28 to TRBJ2-1, with 9 positions matching TRBD1. Germline V CDR1 and CDR2: MDHEN, SYDVKM. This CDR3 spans 14 amino acids. V trimming: 10 bases; J trimming: 2 bases; junction bases outside the gene matches: 6. The CDR3 bases are TGTGCCATCCGAGACAGGGGGGCCTACAATGAGCAGTTCTTC. Translating gives CAIRDRGAYNEQFF.

The genes are TRBV5-1 and TRBJ2-5; TRBD2 matches 7 bases. The trim removed 4 bases at V and 4 bases at J, leaving 4 bases unmatched. This CDR3 is 13 amino acids long. CDR1 SGHRS and CDR2 YFSETQ come from the germline V gene. In nucleotides, the CDR3 is TGCGCCAGCAGCCGGGGGGTAACAGAGACCCAGTACTTC. The encoded protein is CASSRGVTETQYF.

The genes are TRBV27 and TRBJ2-2; no firm D call. This CDR3 has 14 amino acids. CDR1 is MNHEY and CDR2 is SMNVEV in the germline V gene (reference sequence). The V end lost 1 base, the J end lost 3 bases, and 6 bases lay between the germline ends. This CDR3 reads CASSLFVYTGELFF. The CDR3 DNA reads as TGTGCCAGCAGTTTATTCGTGTACACCGGGGAGCTGTTTTTT.

Note on this clone: The junction differs from germline at one of its ends, possibly a read error. The chain employs TRBV6-1 and TRBJ2-7, with D maybe TRBD1 (6 bases). CDR1 and CDR2 from the germline V gene are MNHNS and SASEGT. This CDR3 comprises 14 residues. DNA of the CDR3: TGTGCCAGCAGTGTTGGGACACCCTCCAACGAGCAGTACTTC. It yields the protein CASSVGTPSNEQYF.